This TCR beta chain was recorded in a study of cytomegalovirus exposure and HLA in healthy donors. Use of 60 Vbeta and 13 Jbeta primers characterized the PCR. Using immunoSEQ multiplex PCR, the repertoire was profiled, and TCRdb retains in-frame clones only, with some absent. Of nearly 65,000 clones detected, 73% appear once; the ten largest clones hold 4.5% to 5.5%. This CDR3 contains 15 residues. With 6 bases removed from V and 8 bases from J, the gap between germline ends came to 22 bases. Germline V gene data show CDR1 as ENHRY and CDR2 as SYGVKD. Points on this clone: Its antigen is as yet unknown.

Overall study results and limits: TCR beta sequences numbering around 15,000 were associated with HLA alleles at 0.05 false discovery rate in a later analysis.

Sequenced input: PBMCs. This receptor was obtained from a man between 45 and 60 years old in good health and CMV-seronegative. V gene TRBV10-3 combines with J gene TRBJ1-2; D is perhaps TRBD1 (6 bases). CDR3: CAIRDLGAPGDGYTF. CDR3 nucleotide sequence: TGTGCCATCAGAGACCTCGGGGCCCCAGGGGACGGCTACACCTTC.